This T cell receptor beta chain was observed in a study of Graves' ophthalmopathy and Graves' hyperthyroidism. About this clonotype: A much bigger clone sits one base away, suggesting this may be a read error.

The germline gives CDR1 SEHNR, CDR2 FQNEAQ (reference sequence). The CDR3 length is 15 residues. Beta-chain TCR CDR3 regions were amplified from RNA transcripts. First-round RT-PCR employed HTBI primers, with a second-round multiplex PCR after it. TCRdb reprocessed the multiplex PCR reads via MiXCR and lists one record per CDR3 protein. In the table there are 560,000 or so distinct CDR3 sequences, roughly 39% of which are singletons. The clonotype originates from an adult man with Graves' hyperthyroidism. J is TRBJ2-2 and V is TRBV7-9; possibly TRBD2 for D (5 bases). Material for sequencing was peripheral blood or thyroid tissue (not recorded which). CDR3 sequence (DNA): TGTGCCAGCAGCTTAGACTTAGCCTGGGCCGGGGAGCCGTTTTTT. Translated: CASSLDLAWAGEPFF.